What follows describes a single T cell receptor (beta chain). The target of this receptor is not known. There are no base qualities to consult, and no much larger clone falls within one base. Germline trimming: 5 bases from V, 7 bases from J; junction bases outside gene matches: 7. Per the germline V gene (reference sequence), SGHAT is the CDR1 and FQDESV is the CDR2. Reading from cysteine to phenylalanine, the CDR3 counts 14 amino acids. Only the CDR3 part of the read is kept: 42 bases, read in frame from the first base. The CDR3 regions of human TCRbeta chains were analyzed by immunosequencing. Per the authors' processing: TCRs in the repertoires were compared against a reference library of SARS-CoV-2-specific TCRs that had been generated with the MIRA antigen-specificity platform. Breadth was defined as the fraction of unique TCRs that were SARS-CoV-2-associated, and depth was defined as the fraction of total T cells that were SARS-CoV-2-associated. Using the MIRA data, every spike-specific TCR was mapped to the spike region that the TCR reacted to and assigned to either a CD4 or a CD8 class. Log10-transformed breadth and depth values were compared by one-way ANOVA with Sidak's multiple comparisons tests. TCRdb mirrors the immuneACCESS table, restricted to in-frame sequences. Some clones are absent from its copies; in checked studies, under half trace to an unresolved V gene, and the reason for the others is unknown. For V, J and clone size, that table is used; D and trimming come from the DNA. In this sample the table shows 100,000 to 150,000 clones, approximately 91% of which occur a single time. The biggest ten clones account for 5% to 7.5% of the sample.

The data are from a study of T cell responses to AZD1222 COVID-19 vaccine (TCRdb year 2021). About the full investigation: AZD1222 recipients whose second dose came at about 4 weeks and those whose second dose came at about 12 weeks were combined into one group, since spike-specific TCR depth and breadth did not differ between the two schedules. TCR sequencing covered roughly 230 trial participants: 207 given two doses of AZD1222 and 26 given two doses of MenACWY control vaccine. Trial participants were enrolled by age into subgroups of 18-55, 56-69 and 70-plus years, and about 150, 27 and 61 TCR-sequenced participants, respectively, were included in these subgroups. Beyond this particular receptor, the publication reports: The 56-69-year group was small, and its depth increase did not reach significance, likely because of low power. Conclusions about previously exposed vaccinees are limited, since just five or six AZD1222 recipients were seropositive for SARS-CoV-2 at baseline. Most participants were white British and females outnumbered males, and the authors suggested that clonal diversity may have been underestimated. A significant rise in spike-specific TCR breadth and depth was observed after two AZD1222 doses relative to day 0 and relative to MenACWY recipients. The vaccine-associated CD4 TCRs covered the entire spike protein, and the dominant responses fell in regions 160-218 and 743-854. Because no day 14 peak-response samples were available, repertoires were characterized only after the peak T cell response. Reportedly, close to half of the unique spike-specific TCRs recognized epitopes lying outside the regions that are mutated in the B.1.351 and B.1.1.7 variants.

Read against the paper, the sample's time point label means: baseline before first vaccination. Vaccinee samples were obtained from the UK trials COV001 and COV002, which included a single-blind randomized controlled phase 2/3 trial of AZD1222 (ChAdOx1 nCoV-19) in healthy adults. For TCRbeta chain sequencing, PBMC samples from trial participants were taken at day 0 and at day 28 after the second dose. The sequence derives from an adult in good health. The V and J segments used are TRBV11-1 and TRBJ2-1, with 8 junctional bases fitting TRBD1. The sequenced sample was peripheral blood, obtained on day 0 of AZD1222 vaccination. The nucleotide sequence is given as TGTGCCAGCAGCCCCTACAGGGGGAATAATGAGCAGTTCTTC. Its protein product is CASSPYRGNNEQFF.